Following are 27 T cell receptor beta chains from one sample sequenced in a study of blood T cell repertoires in COVID-19 (dated by TCRdb to the early 2020s). Library creation used the immunoSEQ multiplex PCR assay. In its TCRdb copy, this immuneACCESS table keeps in-frame sequences only and misses some clones. Where compared with another copy, unresolved V genes explain less than half of these, and the others have no known cause. Here the sample has 25,000 to 35,000 clones; 88% occur a single time. Clones ranked in the top ten supply approximately 24% of the sample. Sample: peripheral blood. These receptor sequences come from a human donor in a cohort sampled during active COVID-19.

CDR3 nucleotides: TGTGCCACCAGCAGAGCGGCGGGGGCCCGCACAGATACGCAGTATTTT. It encodes CATSRAAGARTDTQYF. This chain links TRBV15 with TRBJ2-3; maybe TRBD2 (7 bases). Germline V gene data show CDR1 as LNHNV and CDR2 as YYDKDF (reference sequence). V was clipped by 1 base and J by 1 base, with 12 bases between them. The CDR3 extends over 16 amino acids.

The V gene is TRBV6-5, the J gene TRBJ2-7; tentative D call: TRBD1 (6 bases). This CDR3 has 14 amino acids. Trimming left V 6 bases short and J 3 bases short, with 15 bases between. Germline CDR1 is MNHEY and CDR2 is SVGAGI. CDR3: CASRPRDTHYEQYF. DNA of the CDR3: TGTGCCAGCAGGCCCCGGGACACTCACTACGAGCAGTACTTC.

The rearrangement joins TRBV5-1 to TRBJ2-7; 7 nucleotides line up with TRBD1. The V gene's germline CDR1 is SGHRS and CDR2 YFSETQ. There are 13 residues in the CDR3. V gave up 4 bases and J gave up 3 bases; unmatched junction bases: 4. CDR3 sequence (DNA): TGCGCCAGCAGCCCCCAGGGGGTCTACGAGCAGTACTTC. It is translated as CASSPQGVYEQYF. Drawing the rest from reference TRBV5-1 and TRBJ2-7, the complete variable domain is KAGVTQTPRYLIKTRGQQVTLSCSPISGHRSVSWYQQTPGQGLQFLFEYFSETQRNKGNFPGRFSGRQFSNSRSEMNVSTLELGDSALYLCASSPQGVYEQYFGPGTRLTVT.

The chain uses TRBV19 and TRBJ1-2; 10 nucleotides match TRBD1. The CDR3 is 16 amino acids. Germline CDR1 is LNHDA and CDR2 is SQIVND (reference sequence). J gave up 2 bases and V 5 bases, and 8 bases lay outside the gene matches. CDR3 protein: CASSEFRTGGNYGYTF. In nucleotides, the CDR3 is TGTGCCAGTAGTGAGTTCCGGACAGGGGGGAACTATGGCTACACCTTC.

The chain links TRBV12-3 or TRBV12-4 to TRBJ1-6; D unresolved. With 3 bases removed from V and 11 bases from J, the gap between germline ends came to 11 bases. This CDR3 region has 13 residues. The CDR3 coding sequence is TGTGCCAGCAGTTTGGATCTCGGGGCACCCCTCCACTTT. Its protein is CASSLDLGAPLHF.

The rearrangement links TRBV5-1 to TRBJ2-3; D ambiguous. CDR1 and CDR2 from the germline V gene are SGHRS and YFSETQ. Trimming took off 0 bases at V and 2 bases at J, with 10 bases between the two ends. CDR3 length: 15 residues. CDR3 region: CASSLDGYLTDTQYF. CDR3 bases: TGCGCCAGCAGCTTGGACGGGTACCTCACAGATACGCAGTATTTT.

The V and J genes are TRBV19 and TRBJ2-5; TRBD1 matches at 10 bases. This CDR3 comprises 15 residues. Losses at the gene ends were 4 bases for V and 5 bases for J; bases not matched to a gene: 7. CDR1 LNHDA and CDR2 SQIVND come from the germline V gene (reference sequence). The CDR3 sequence is CASSKGDRGLETQYF. The DNA for the CDR3 is TGTGCCAGTAGTAAGGGGGACAGGGGTTTGGAGACCCAGTACTTC.

The J gene is TRBJ2-1, the V gene TRBV2; 9 bases fit TRBD2. Germline CDR1 SNHLY, CDR2 FYNNEI. J lost 6 bases, V lost 4 bases, and 4 bases had no gene match. This CDR3 region has 14 residues. DNA of the CDR3: TGTGCCAGCAGTGTTGCGGGGGGGCTCAATGAGCAGTTCTTC. This encodes CASSVAGGLNEQFF. Combining the CDR3 with reference TRBV2 and TRBJ2-1 gives the whole variable domain EPEVTQTPSHQVTQMGQEVILRCVPISNHLYFYWYRQILGQKVEFLVSFYNNEISEKSEIFDDQFSVERPDGSNFTLKIRSTKLEDSAMYFCASSVAGGLNEQFFGPGTRLTVL.

The V gene is TRBV30, the J gene TRBJ2-1, with 9 bases that match TRBD1. The germline V gene has CDR1 GTSNPN and CDR2 SVGIG (reference sequence). The CDR3 totals 15 residues. The V gene end was trimmed by 2 bases and the J gene end by 5 bases; junction bases not matched to a gene: 7. The CDR3 sequence is CAWSLRDRAHNEQFF. The CDR3 DNA reads TGTGCCTGGAGTCTTCGGGACAGGGCACACAATGAGCAGTTCTTC.

The J gene is TRBJ2-5, the V gene TRBV11-2, with D possibly being TRBD2 (5 bases). V lost 5 bases and J lost 5, with 15 bases in between. Germline assignment: CDR1 SGHAT and CDR2 FQNNGV. The CDR3 sequence is 14 residues long. CDR3 sequence (DNA): TGTGCCAGCAGCCCTTCCTTCCGAGGGGAGACCCAGTACTTC. This sequence encodes CASSPSFRGETQYF.

This chain joins TRBV5-1 and TRBJ2-3; D unclear. This CDR3 is built from 13 residues. Trimming pared 4 bases from V and 5 bases from J, leaving 11 bases between. CDR1 and CDR2 (germline): SGHRS, YFSETQ. DNA of the CDR3: TGCGCCAGCAGCAACTCTCGAGTAGATACGCAGTATTTT. It is translated as CASSNSRVDTQYF.

The CDR3 spells CASFRTGSSGYTF. The CDR3 region has the DNA TGTGCCAGCTTCAGGACAGGGAGTAGTGGCTACACCTTC. The chain joins TRBV2 to TRBJ1-2; TRBD1 agrees at 8 bases. This CDR3 comprises 13 residues. Unmatched junction bases numbered 9, after V lost 8 bases and J lost 7 bases. Germline V gene sequence: CDR1 SNHLY, CDR2 FYNNEI. Supplemented by reference TRBV2 and TRBJ1-2, the full variable domain reads EPEVTQTPSHQVTQMGQEVILRCVPISNHLYFYWYRQILGQKVEFLVSFYNNEISEKSEIFDDQFSVERPDGSNFTLKIRSTKLEDSAMYFCASFRTGSSGYTFGSGTRLTVV.

The chain recombines TRBV23-1 with TRBJ1-5; D is uncertain. TRBV23-1 counts as an open reading frame of uncertain function. This CDR3 is 13 amino acids long. V was pared by 7 bases and J by 1 base, with 8 bases between. The CDR3 DNA reads TGCGCCAGCAAAGGGAGGAGCAATCAGCCCCAGCATTTT. It specifies CASKGRSNQPQHF.

The chain uses TRBV11-2 and TRBJ2-2; 8 bases are shared with TRBD1. The V segment lost 4 bases and the J segment 6 bases; nucleotides outside the gene matches: 10. CDR1 SGHAT and CDR2 FQNNGV come from the germline V gene. CDR3 length equals 16 residues. CDR3 in amino acids: CASSSPSRGQAGELFF. In DNA, the CDR3 is TGTGCCAGCAGCTCCCCGTCCAGGGGGCAGGCCGGGGAGCTGTTTTTT.

CDR3 sequence (DNA): TGTGCCAGCACCCGTCGGACAGATACGCAGTATTTT. Translated, it gives CASTRRTDTQYF. The V call is TRBV12-3 or TRBV12-4, the J call TRBJ2-3; D gene unclear. The CDR3 totals 12 residues. V was clipped by 7 bases and J by 3 bases, with 8 bases between them.

This clone appeared a single time. The gene calls are TRBV3-1 (or the pseudogene TRBV3-2) and TRBJ1-5; D ambiguous. This CDR3 region has 14 residues. Trimming cost V 1 base and J 7 bases, with 11 bases left between them. CDR1 LGHDT and CDR2 YNNKEL come from the germline V gene (reference sequence). The CDR3 spells CASSQAGLGQPQHF. The CDR3 region has the DNA TGTGCCAGCAGCCAAGCGGGTCTAGGACAGCCCCAGCATTTT.

This chain links TRBV9 with TRBJ2-3; TRBD2 agrees at 9 bases. V lost 0 bases and J lost 2; bases outside the gene matches: 1. CDR3 length: 15 amino acids. Germline V lookup: CDR1 SGDLS, CDR2 YYNGEE. The CDR3 bases are TGTGCCAGCAGCGTAGGACTAGCGGTCACAGATACGCAGTATTTT. Encoded protein: CASSVGLAVTDTQYF.

The V and J genes are TRBV5-1 and TRBJ2-7, with 7 bases that match TRBD2. Trimming at V came to 4 bases and at J to 6 bases, leaving 4 bases not matched to a gene. This CDR3 has 12 residues. Germline assignment: CDR1 SGHRS and CDR2 YFSETQ. CDR3 loop: CASSPPGGEQYF. The CDR3 nucleotides read TGCGCCAGCAGCCCCCCGGGGGGCGAGCAGTACTTC.

The V call is TRBV2, the J call TRBJ2-7, with 9 bases aligning to TRBD1. The CDR3 loop spans 15 amino acids. The trim removed 7 bases at V and 4 bases at J, leaving 11 bases unmatched. In germline, CDR1 is SNHLY, CDR2 FYNNEI. The CDR3 DNA reads TGTGCCAGCACCCCGGACAGGGGTGGGTCTTACGAGCAGTACTTC. It specifies CASTPDRGGSYEQYF.

This clone showed up just once. The chain links TRBV11-2 to TRBJ2-7; 14 positions agree with TRBD2. The V and J ends lost 0 bases and 7 bases, in that order; junction bases with no gene match: 8. The CDR3 extends over 17 amino acids. Germline V CDR1 and CDR2: SGHAT, FQNNGV. For the CDR3, the DNA is TGTGCCAGCAGCTTAGATCTACGGGGACTAGCGGGGGTGGAGCAGTACTTC. Translating gives CASSLDLRGLAGVEQYF.

This clone showed up just once. CDR3 amino acids: CASSLSAGQKLFF. The CDR3 nucleotides read TGTGCCAGCAGTTTATCGGCGGGACAAAAACTGTTTTTT. This sequence joins TRBV28 and TRBJ1-4; a weak D match, TRBD1 (5 bases). The V end lost 1 base, the J end lost 9 bases, and 9 bases lay between the germline ends. The CDR3 length is 13 residues. Germline loops: CDR1 MDHEN, CDR2 SYDVKM.

The rearrangement joins TRBV2 to TRBJ1-1; 8 bases agree with TRBD1. This CDR3 has 13 residues. The V gene's germline CDR1 is SNHLY and CDR2 FYNNEI. V dropped 6 bases and J dropped 6; count of bases not matched to a gene: 6. The CDR3 protein is CASSGQGGSEAFF. The DNA of the CDR3 is TGTGCCAGCAGCGGACAGGGAGGGTCTGAAGCTTTCTTT.

This clone has just one count. The gene calls are TRBV12-3 or TRBV12-4 and TRBJ1-2; D is ambiguous. Trimming cost V 5 bases and J 4 bases, with 8 bases left between them. The CDR3 sequence is 12 residues long. The DNA of the CDR3 is TGTGCCAGCAGTGGACTCGGCTATGGCTACACCTTC. Its translation is CASSGLGYGYTF.

A few counts support this clone. The gene calls are TRBV7-2 and TRBJ2-3, with 7 nucleotides matching TRBD2. This CDR3 comprises 17 residues. J lost 5 bases, V lost 5 bases, and 16 bases had no gene match. CDR1 is SGHTA, CDR2 FQGNSA, per germline. This chain's CDR3 is CASSKRLATPFGDTQYF. CDR3 DNA sequence: TGTGCCAGCAGCAAGCGACTAGCTACCCCCTTTGGAGATACGCAGTATTTT.

The chain employs TRBV7-2 and TRBJ2-3; maybe TRBD2 (5 bases). V was trimmed by 4 bases and J by 7 bases, leaving 6 bases between them. CDR3 size: 11 residues. Germline-derived CDR1 and CDR2 are SGHTA and FQGNSA. CDR3 DNA: TGTGCCAGCAGCTCCGGGAATACGCAGTATTTT. Residues: CASSSGNTQYF.

The genes are TRBV27 and TRBJ2-3; a possible D gene is TRBD2 (7 bases). The V gene lost 6 bases and the J gene lost 5 bases, with 18 bases spanning the gap. The length of the CDR3 is 15 residues. In germline, CDR1 is MNHEY, CDR2 SMNVEV (reference sequence). CDR3 coding DNA: TGTGCCAGCAGCCTGCCGGGGGGCCCAGGAGATACGCAGTATTTT. It encodes CASSLPGGPGDTQYF.

The chain recombines TRBV18 with TRBJ1-4; D possibly corresponds to TRBD1 (5 bases). The germline CDR1 and CDR2 sequences are KGHSH and LQKENI. This CDR3 spans 15 amino acids. Trimming left V 2 bases short and J 6 bases short, with 13 bases between. The CDR3: CASSPSGREDEKLFF. The CDR3 region has the DNA TGTGCCAGCTCACCATCTGGCAGGGAGGATGAAAAACTGTTTTTT.